This entry lists 21 T cell receptor beta chains sequenced from one sample in a study of blood T cell repertoires in COVID-19. Sequencing was performed with immunoSEQ multiplex PCR; in TCRdb, only in-frame clones are kept and a portion is missing. The data contain under 200,000 clones, roughly 80% of them singletons. The sample comprised peripheral blood. Source of these receptors: a man aged 70-80 years with active or convalescent COVID-19.

The V and J genes are TRBV2 and TRBJ1-1; D is possibly TRBD1 (5 bases). Trimming took off 7 bases at V and 5 bases at J, with 14 bases between the two ends. The CDR3 spans 13 residues. The V gene's germline CDR1 is SNHLY and CDR2 FYNNEI. This CDR3 is CASNTGRLTEAFF. CDR3 nucleotides: TGTGCCAGCAATACAGGCAGATTAACTGAAGCTTTCTTT. The full variable domain, in which reference TRBV2 and TRBJ1-1 provide the parts outside the CDR3, is EPEVTQTPSHQVTQMGQEVILRCVPISNHLYFYWYRQILGQKVEFLVSFYNNEISEKSEIFDDQFSVERPDGSNFTLKIRSTKLEDSAMYFCASNTGRLTEAFFGQGTRLTVV.

This sequence joins TRBV4-3 and TRBJ2-1; the D gene is possibly TRBD2 (5 bases). The CDR3 is made up of 15 amino acids. Trimming cost V 4 bases and J 3 bases, with 13 bases left between them. Germline CDR1 is LGHNA and CDR2 is YSLEER. The CDR3 region is CASSRAGNNYNEQFF. The CDR3 DNA follows: TGCGCCAGCAGCCGTGCCGGGAATAACTACAATGAGCAGTTCTTC.

Only a few counts were recorded for this clone. The J gene is TRBJ2-1, the V gene TRBV7-7; 8 nucleotides line up with TRBD2. Germline V gene lookup returns CDR1 SSHAT and CDR2 FNYEAQ (reference sequence). V was pared by 6 bases and J by 0 bases, with 7 bases of the junction left unmatched. CDR3 size: 16 residues. Here the CDR3 reads CASSRGGPSSYNEQFF. CDR3 nucleotides: TGTGCCAGCAGTCGCGGGGGGCCAAGCTCCTACAATGAGCAGTTCTTC. The full variable domain, with the rest looked up from reference TRBV7-7 and TRBJ2-1, is GAGVSQSPRYKVTKRGQDVTLRCDPISSHATLYWYQQALGQGPEFLTYFNYEAQPDKSGLPSDRFSAERPEGSISTLTIQRTEQRDSAMYRCASSRGGPSSYNEQFFGPGTRLTVL.

Notes on this clone: Additional DNA sequences in this sample encode the identical CDR3. J is TRBJ2-2 and V is TRBV5-1, with 8 bases fitting TRBD1. Germline V CDR1 and CDR2: SGHRS, YFSETQ. J lost 1 base, V lost 4 bases, and 3 bases had no gene match. The length of the CDR3 is 15 residues. The CDR3 DNA follows: TGCGCCAGCAGCCGGGGGACAGGGAACACCGGGGAGCTGTTTTTT. It codes for CASSRGTGNTGELFF.

The V gene is TRBV5-1, the J gene TRBJ2-5; 8 bases agree with TRBD2. This CDR3 has 15 residues. The ends lost 3 bases at V and 2 bases at J; junction bases unmatched: 6. In germline, CDR1 is SGHRS, CDR2 YFSETQ. CDR3 sequence (DNA): TGCGCCAGCAGCTCCGGGGGGGCGGAACAAGAGACCCAGTACTTC. This codes for CASSSGGAEQETQYF.

This chain connects TRBV7-9 to TRBJ2-5; 8 nucleotides line up with TRBD1. From germline, CDR1 is SEHNR and CDR2 FQNEAQ (reference sequence). The CDR3 has 16 amino acids. The V gene end was trimmed by 1 base and the J gene end by 1 base; junction bases not matched to a gene: 5. CDR3: CASSLGDRGPQETQYF. DNA for the CDR3: TGTGCCAGCAGCTTAGGCGACAGGGGCCCCCAAGAGACCCAGTACTTC.

The chain couples TRBV21-1 to TRBJ2-5; TRBD2, the table's D call, was not compared with the DNA. TRBV21-1 is flagged as a pseudogene. The CDR3 contains 19 residues. In DNA, the CDR3 is TGTGCCAGCAGCAATGTCGCCTCAGTGTACAGCGGGGGGGAAGAGACCCAGTACTTC. It codes for CASSNVASVYSGGEETQYF.

The V gene is TRBV7-8, the J gene TRBJ1-2; 8 positions match TRBD1. This CDR3 contains 15 residues. The V gene's germline CDR1 is SGHVS and CDR2 FQNEAQ. Unmatched junction bases numbered 4, after V lost 0 bases and J lost 4 bases. The DNA for the CDR3 is TGTGCCAGCAGCTTAGCGCCCCAGGGGGCCTATGGCTACACCTTC. This gives the protein CASSLAPQGAYGYTF.

CDR3 residues: CASSPRGGGPDTQYF. CDR3 in DNA: TGTGCCAGCAGCCCCCGGGGCGGGGGGCCGGATACGCAGTATTTT. The gene calls are TRBV9 and TRBJ2-3; 8 bases match TRBD2. Germline V lookup: CDR1 SGDLS, CDR2 YYNGEE. Germline trimming cut 4 bases from V and 6 bases from J; bases unmatched to any gene: 10. This CDR3 has 15 residues.

Only one count was recorded for this clone. The chain recombines TRBV4-3 with TRBJ2-7; tentatively, D is TRBD2 (6 bases). V was trimmed by 1 base and J by 5 bases, leaving 12 bases between them. The CDR3 length is 14 residues. Per germline, CDR1 LGHNA and CDR2 YSLEER. Here the CDR3 DNA reads TGCGCCAGCAGCCAAGGGGTGTGGGAGGACGAGCAGTACTTC. Protein: CASSQGVWEDEQYF.

The V gene is TRBV24-1, the J gene TRBJ2-1, with TRBD1 matching over 8 bases. Germline V lookup: CDR1 KGHDR, CDR2 SFDVKD. V dropped 1 base and J dropped 6; count of bases not matched to a gene: 4. This CDR3 has 15 amino acids. The CDR3 sequence: CATSDFSDRGNEQFF. The CDR3 region has the DNA TGTGCCACCAGTGATTTTAGTGACAGGGGCAATGAGCAGTTCTTC.

V and J are TRBV7-8 and TRBJ2-6; D is perhaps TRBD1 (5 bases). Germline CDR1 is SGHVS and CDR2 is FQNEAQ. The CDR3 covers 17 residues. Trimming removed 5 bases at V and 0 bases at J, with 14 bases between. The CDR3 region is CASSPGALPSGANVLTF. The CDR3 region has the DNA TGTGCCAGCAGCCCTGGGGCTCTCCCCTCTGGGGCCAACGTCCTGACTTTC.

The genes are TRBV19 and TRBJ2-7; a weak D match, TRBD1 (5 bases). There are 14 residues in the CDR3. Trimming stripped 6 bases from V and 2 bases from J, with 14 bases between. CDR1 LNHDA and CDR2 SQIVND come from the germline V gene (reference sequence). CDR3 region: CASSFRRQTYEQYF. The CDR3 DNA follows: TGTGCCAGTAGCTTCCGGAGACAGACCTACGAGCAGTACTTC.

This chain uses TRBV19 with TRBJ1-2; a weak D match, TRBD1 (5 bases). The ends were cut back, 10 bases at V and 4 bases at J, with 13 bases in the middle. Germline CDR1 reads LNHDA; CDR2 reads SQIVND (reference sequence). The CDR3 is 12 amino acids. The CDR3 region has the DNA TGTGCCACCTCGAGGACATCCTATGGCTACACCTTC. Protein: CATSRTSYGYTF.

The rearrangement links TRBV7-8 to TRBJ1-3; TRBD1 aligns across 7 bases. V gave up 1 base and J gave up 0 bases; unmatched junction bases: 3. This CDR3 region has 16 residues. Germline values: CDR1 SGHVS, CDR2 FQNEAQ. This CDR3 reads CASSLGTGLSGNTIYF. The CDR3 DNA reads as TGTGCCAGCAGCTTAGGGACAGGACTCTCTGGAAACACCATATATTTT.

The chain has TRBV7-9 and TRBJ1-6; 8 bases agree with TRBD1. V dropped 5 bases and J dropped 14; count of bases not matched to a gene: 5. The CDR3 is 12 residues long. From germline, CDR1 is SEHNR and CDR2 FQNEAQ (reference sequence). CDR3 sequence: CASSETGGTLHF. DNA for the CDR3: TGTGCCAGCAGCGAAACAGGGGGGACCCTCCACTTT.

This chain connects TRBV10-1 to TRBJ2-1, with 7 bases matching TRBD2. Losses at the gene ends were 1 base for V and 2 bases for J; bases not matched to a gene: 8. The V gene's germline CDR1 is WNHNN and CDR2 SYGVQD (reference sequence). The CDR3 sequence is 17 residues long. The CDR3 DNA sequence: TGCGCCAGCAGTGAGTTAGGGGTCGGGGGGACCTACAATGAGCAGTTCTTC. Translating it yields CASSELGVGGTYNEQFF.

The rearrangement links TRBV5-1 to TRBJ2-5, with no clear D. The CDR3 sequence is 15 residues long. Trimming shortened V by 2 bases and J by 2 bases, and 13 bases separated the two germline ends. Germline V gene data show CDR1 as SGHRS and CDR2 as YFSETQ. The CDR3, as DNA: TGCGCCAGCAGCTTCTCGGGTACAAGACAAGAGACCCAGTACTTC. Translation: CASSFSGTRQETQYF.

The chain recombines TRBV4-3 with TRBJ1-2, with 7 bases identical to TRBD1. Germline assignment: CDR1 LGHNA and CDR2 YSLEER. This CDR3 has 14 amino acids. After removal of 3 bases from V and 2 bases from J, the junction contained 3 bases not matched to a gene. CDR3 sequence: CASSHLQGNYGYTF. CDR3 DNA: TGCGCCAGCAGCCACCTACAGGGGAACTATGGCTACACCTTC.

This clone was seen a handful of times. J is TRBJ2-2 and V is TRBV9; a weak D match, TRBD2 (6 bases). The CDR3 covers 15 residues. Deletions cut 3 bases from V and 2 bases from J, with 11 bases between. The germline V gene has CDR1 SGDLS and CDR2 YYNGEE. The CDR3 reads CASSADYYNTGELFF. CDR3 sequence (DNA): TGTGCCAGCAGCGCGGACTATTATAACACCGGGGAGCTGTTTTTT.

This chain uses TRBV2 with TRBJ2-3; 7 positions agree with TRBD2. This CDR3 has 14 residues. The junction had 5 bases not matched to a gene; V was cut back by 6 bases and J by 2 bases. The germline gives CDR1 SNHLY, CDR2 FYNNEI. The DNA for the CDR3 is TGTGCCAGCAGGACTAGCTGGGCCACAGATACGCAGTATTTT. Translated, it gives CASRTSWATDTQYF.